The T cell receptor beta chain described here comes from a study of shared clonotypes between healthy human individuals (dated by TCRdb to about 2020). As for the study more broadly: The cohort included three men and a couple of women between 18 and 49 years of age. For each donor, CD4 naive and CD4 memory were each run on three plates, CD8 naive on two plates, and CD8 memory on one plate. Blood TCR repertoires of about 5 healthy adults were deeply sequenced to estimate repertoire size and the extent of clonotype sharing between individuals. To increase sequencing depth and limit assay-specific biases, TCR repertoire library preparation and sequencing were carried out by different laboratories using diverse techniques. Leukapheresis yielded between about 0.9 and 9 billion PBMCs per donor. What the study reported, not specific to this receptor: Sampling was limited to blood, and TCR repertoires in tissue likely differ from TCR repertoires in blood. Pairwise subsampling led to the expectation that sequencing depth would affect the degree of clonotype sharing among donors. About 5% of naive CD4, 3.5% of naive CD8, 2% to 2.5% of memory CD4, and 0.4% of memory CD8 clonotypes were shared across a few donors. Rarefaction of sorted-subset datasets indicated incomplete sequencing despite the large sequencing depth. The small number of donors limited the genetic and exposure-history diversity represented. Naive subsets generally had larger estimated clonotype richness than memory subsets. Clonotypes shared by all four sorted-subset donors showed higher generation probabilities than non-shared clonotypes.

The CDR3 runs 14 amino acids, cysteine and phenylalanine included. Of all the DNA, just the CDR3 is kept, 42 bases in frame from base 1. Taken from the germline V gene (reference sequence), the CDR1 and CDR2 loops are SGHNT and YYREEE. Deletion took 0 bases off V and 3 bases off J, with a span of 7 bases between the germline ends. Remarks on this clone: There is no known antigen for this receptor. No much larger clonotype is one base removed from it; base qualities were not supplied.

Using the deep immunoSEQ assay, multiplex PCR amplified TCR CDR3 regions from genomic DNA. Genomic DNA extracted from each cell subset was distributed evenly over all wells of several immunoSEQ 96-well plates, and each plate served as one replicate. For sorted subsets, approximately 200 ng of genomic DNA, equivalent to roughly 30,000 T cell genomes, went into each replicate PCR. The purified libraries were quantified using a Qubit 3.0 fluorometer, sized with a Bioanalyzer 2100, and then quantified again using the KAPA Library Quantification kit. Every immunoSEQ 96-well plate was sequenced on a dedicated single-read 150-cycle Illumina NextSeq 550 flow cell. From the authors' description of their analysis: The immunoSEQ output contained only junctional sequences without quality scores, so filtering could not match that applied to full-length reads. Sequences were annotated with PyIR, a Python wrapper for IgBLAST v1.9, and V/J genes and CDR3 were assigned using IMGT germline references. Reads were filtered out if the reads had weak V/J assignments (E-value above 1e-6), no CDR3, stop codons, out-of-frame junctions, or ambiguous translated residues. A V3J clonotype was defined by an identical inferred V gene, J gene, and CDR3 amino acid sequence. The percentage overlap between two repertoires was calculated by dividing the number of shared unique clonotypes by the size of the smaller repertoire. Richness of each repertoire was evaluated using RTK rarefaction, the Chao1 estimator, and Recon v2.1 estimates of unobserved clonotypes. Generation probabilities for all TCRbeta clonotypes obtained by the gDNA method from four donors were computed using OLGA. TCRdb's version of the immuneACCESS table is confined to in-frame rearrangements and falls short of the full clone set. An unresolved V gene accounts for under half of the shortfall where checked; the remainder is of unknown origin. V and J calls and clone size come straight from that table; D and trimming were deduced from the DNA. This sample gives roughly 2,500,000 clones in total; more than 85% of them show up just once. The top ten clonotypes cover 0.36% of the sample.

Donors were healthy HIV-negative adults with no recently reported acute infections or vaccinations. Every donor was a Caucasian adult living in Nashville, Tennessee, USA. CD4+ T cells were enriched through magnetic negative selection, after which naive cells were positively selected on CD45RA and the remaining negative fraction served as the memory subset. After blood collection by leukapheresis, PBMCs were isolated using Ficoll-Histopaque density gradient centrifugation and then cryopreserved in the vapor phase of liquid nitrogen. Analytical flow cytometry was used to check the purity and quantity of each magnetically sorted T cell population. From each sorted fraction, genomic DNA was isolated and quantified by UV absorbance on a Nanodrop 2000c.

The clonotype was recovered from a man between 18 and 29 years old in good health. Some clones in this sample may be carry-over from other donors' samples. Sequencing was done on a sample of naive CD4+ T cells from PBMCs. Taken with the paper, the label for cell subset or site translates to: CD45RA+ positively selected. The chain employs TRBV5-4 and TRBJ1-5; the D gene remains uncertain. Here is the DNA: TGTGCCAGCAGCTTGGGAGGGTTCAATCAGCCCCAGCATTTT. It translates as CASSLGGFNQPQHF.